This TCR beta chain was captured in a study of T-cell reconstitution after alpha-beta-depleted transplantation in children. With 0 bases removed from V and 14 bases from J, the gap between germline ends came to 16 bases. Germline CDR1 is LNHNV and CDR2 is YYDKDF (reference sequence). The CDR3 has 14 amino acids. A library of TCRbeta sequences, prepared with unique molecular identifiers, was generated. TCRdb ran MiXCR on the PCR reads and lists one entry per CDR3 protein. The top ten hold around 15% of the sample, which has roughly 490,000 distinct CDR3 sequences, roughly 11% seen once. Study results and limitations: Reportedly, roughly two months post-transplant, alpha-beta T cells arose from several hundred expanded graft clones. Some patients owed their high day-60 TCRbeta diversity to surviving recipient T cells and thymic progenitors.

With respect to this clonotype: As yet, its antigen is unknown.

This clonotype originated in a female patient aged 2 to 10 who had a stem cell transplant for aplastic anemia, so the T cells may come from the graft donor. The chain combines TRBV15 with TRBJ1-4; D gene unclear. The source was PBMCs, mostly from graft donor cells, collected 180 days after TCRalphabeta/CD19-depleted stem cell transplant. Here the CDR3 DNA reads TGTGCCACCAGCAGAGATCAACTCCCACGCGGGCTGTTTTTT. Protein: CATSRDQLPRGLFF.